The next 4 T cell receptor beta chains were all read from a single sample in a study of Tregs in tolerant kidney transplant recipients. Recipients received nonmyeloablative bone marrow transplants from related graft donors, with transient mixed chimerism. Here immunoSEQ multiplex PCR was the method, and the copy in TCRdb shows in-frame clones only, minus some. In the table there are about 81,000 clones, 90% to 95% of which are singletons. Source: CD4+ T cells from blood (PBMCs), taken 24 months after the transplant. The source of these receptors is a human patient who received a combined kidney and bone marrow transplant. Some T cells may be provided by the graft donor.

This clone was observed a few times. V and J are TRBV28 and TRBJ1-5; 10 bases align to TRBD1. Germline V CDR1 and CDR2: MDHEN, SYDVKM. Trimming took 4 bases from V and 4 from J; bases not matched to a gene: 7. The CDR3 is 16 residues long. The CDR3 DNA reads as TGTGCCAGCAGTTCGTTGACAGGGGGCTCGAATCAGCCCCAGCATTTT. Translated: CASSSLTGGSNQPQHF. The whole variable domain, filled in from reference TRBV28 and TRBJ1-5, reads DVKVTQSSRYLVKRTGEKVFLECVQDMDHENMFWYRQDPGLGLRLIYFSYDVKMKEKGDIPEGYSVSREKKERFSLILESASTNQTSMYLCASSSLTGGSNQPQHFGDGTRLSIL.

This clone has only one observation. CDR3 in amino acids: CASSLLAGRYEQYF. Here the CDR3 DNA reads TGTGCCAGCAGCCTACTAGCGGGGCGGTACGAGCAGTACTTC. V and J are TRBV13 and TRBJ2-7; TRBD2 matches 10 bases. Trimming took 5 bases from V and 4 from J; bases not matched to a gene: 5. This CDR3 contains 14 residues. CDR1 is PRHDT, CDR2 FYEKMQ, per germline (reference sequence).

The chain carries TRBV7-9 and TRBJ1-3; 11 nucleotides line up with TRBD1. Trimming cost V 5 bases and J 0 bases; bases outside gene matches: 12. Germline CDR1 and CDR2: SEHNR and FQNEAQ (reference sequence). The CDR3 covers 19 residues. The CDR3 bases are TGTGCCAGCAGCCTAGGACAGGGGGCGCGGAGTGGCTCTGGAAACACCATATATTTT. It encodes CASSLGQGARSGSGNTIYF.

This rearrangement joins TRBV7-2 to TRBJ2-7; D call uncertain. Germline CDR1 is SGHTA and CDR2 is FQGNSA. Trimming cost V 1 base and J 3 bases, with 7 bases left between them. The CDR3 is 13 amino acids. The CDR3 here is CASSLVGFYEQYF. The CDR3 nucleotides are TGTGCCAGCAGCTTAGTCGGGTTCTACGAGCAGTACTTC. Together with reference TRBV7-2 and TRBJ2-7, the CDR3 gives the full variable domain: GAGVSQSPSNKVTEKGKDVELRCDPISGHTALYWYRQSLGQGLEFLIYFQGNSAPDKSGLPSDRFSAERTGGSVSTLTIQRTQQEDSAVYLCASSLVGFYEQYFGPGTRLTVT.